This is a list of T cell receptor beta chains from one sample in a study of T cells after yellow fever vaccination. TCRdb re-called the 5' RACE reads with MiXCR, one entry per CDR3 protein. The sample records some 250,000 distinct CDR3 sequences, 6.9% being singletons. Material: CD4+ T cells sorted from PBMCs, obtained 15 days after the yellow fever booster vaccination. The receptors derive from a man aged 30 to 39 who received the YFV17D yellow fever vaccine. Both conserved end residues are part of each CDR3. The D gene is left open where the match is weak. Not all rows give a size; the values are once, few, many and, for expanded clones, a class.

CDR3 DNA: TGTGCCAGCACCCCACAACCGGGACTAGCGGGAGGCTACGAGCAGTACTTC; CDR3 protein: CASTPQPGLAGGYEQYF; D gene: TRBD2; clone size: many; J gene: TRBJ2-7; V gene: TRBV7-2; CDR3 length: 17
CDR3 DNA: TGTGCCAGCAGCCAAGGACAGGGTCTAAACGCTTTCTTT; CDR3 protein: CASSQGQGLNAFF; D gene: TRBD1; clone size: -; J gene: TRBJ1-1; V gene: TRBV3-1; CDR3 length: 13
CDR3 DNA: TGCAGTGCTTCCCGTGGGGGGATGGAACCTGAAGCTTTCTTT; CDR3 protein: CSASRGGMEPEAFF; D gene: -; clone size: -; J gene: TRBJ1-1; V gene: TRBV20-1; CDR3 length: 14
CDR3 DNA: TGTGCCAGCAGCAGGACAGGCGTCGGCGAGCAGTACTTC; CDR3 protein: CASSRTGVGEQYF; D gene: TRBD1; clone size: -; J gene: TRBJ2-7; V gene: TRBV12-3/TRBV12-4; CDR3 length: 13
CDR3 DNA: TGTGCCTGGAGTGTAGGTCAGGTCAACCAAGAGACCCAGTACTTC; CDR3 protein: CAWSVGQVNQETQYF; D gene: -; clone size: few; J gene: TRBJ2-5; V gene: TRBV30; CDR3 length: 15
CDR3 DNA: TGTGCCAGCACCCGCCAGGGCGCAGGGGGTCTCAATGAGCAGTTCTTC; CDR3 protein: CASTRQGAGGLNEQFF; D gene: TRBD1; clone size: once; J gene: TRBJ2-1; V gene: TRBV3-1; CDR3 length: 16
CDR3 DNA: TGTGCCAGCAGCCAAGATTTCGGTTACGAGCAGTACTTC; CDR3 protein: CASSQDFGYEQYF; D gene: -; clone size: few; J gene: TRBJ2-7; V gene: TRBV4-2; CDR3 length: 13
CDR3 DNA: TGTGCCAGCAGCCGAACGGTAGCGGGAGGGCCAAACGAGCAGTACTTC; CDR3 protein: CASSRTVAGGPNEQYF; D gene: TRBD2; clone size: -; J gene: TRBJ2-7; V gene: TRBV4-2; CDR3 length: 16
CDR3 DNA: TGTGCCAGCAGCTTTCAAATCCCTCTCAGGGGGGGAGATACGCAGTATTTT; CDR3 protein: CASSFQIPLRGGDTQYF; D gene: -; clone size: few; J gene: TRBJ2-3; V gene: TRBV7-2; CDR3 length: 17
CDR3 DNA: TGTGCCAGCTCACCGGGACAGGGGTTGACCAAAAACATTCAGTACTTC; CDR3 protein: CASSPGQGLTKNIQYF; D gene: TRBD1; clone size: -; J gene: TRBJ2-4; V gene: TRBV18; CDR3 length: 16
CDR3 DNA: TGTGCCAGCTCACCAACGATAGGCGGGGGAACCTACGAGCAGTACTTC; CDR3 protein: CASSPTIGGGTYEQYF; D gene: TRBD2; clone size: -; J gene: TRBJ2-7; V gene: TRBV18; CDR3 length: 16
CDR3 DNA: TGTGCCAGCAGGGGGACGGGATCACCCCTCCACTTT; CDR3 protein: CASRGTGSPLHF; D gene: -; clone size: few; J gene: TRBJ1-6; V gene: TRBV6-5; CDR3 length: 12
CDR3 DNA: TGTGCCACCAGCAGATCAACAGTTGTACAAGAGACCCAGTACTTC; CDR3 protein: CATSRSTVVQETQYF; D gene: -; clone size: many; J gene: TRBJ2-5; V gene: TRBV15; CDR3 length: 15
CDR3 DNA: TGTGCCAGCAGCTCGGGGCTAGCGGCAGACAATGAGCAGTTCTTC; CDR3 protein: CASSSGLAADNEQFF; D gene: TRBD2; clone size: few; J gene: TRBJ2-1; V gene: TRBV5-5; CDR3 length: 15
CDR3 DNA: TGTGCCAGCAGCAACCGCCAAGAGACCCAGTACTTC; CDR3 protein: CASSNRQETQYF; D gene: -; clone size: few; J gene: TRBJ2-5; V gene: TRBV21-1; CDR3 length: 12
CDR3 DNA: TGTGCCAGCAGTAGACGGACAGGGAGCTCCTACAATAAGCAGTTCTTC; CDR3 protein: CASSRRTGSSYNKQFF; D gene: TRBD1; clone size: -; J gene: TRBJ2-1; V gene: TRBV27; CDR3 length: 16
CDR3 DNA: TGTGCCAGCAGTTCCGGACACTTCTACGAGCAGTACTTC; CDR3 protein: CASSSGHFYEQYF; D gene: -; clone size: many; J gene: TRBJ2-7; V gene: TRBV28; CDR3 length: 13
CDR3 DNA: TGTGCCAGCAGCTCGCGGGAGCCCGGAGAGACCCAGTACTTC; CDR3 protein: CASSSREPGETQYF; D gene: TRBD2; clone size: -; J gene: TRBJ2-5; V gene: TRBV5-4; CDR3 length: 14
CDR3 DNA: TGCAGCGCCGACGGGGGCAAGGTCCATGAGACCCAGTACTTC; CDR3 protein: CSADGGKVHETQYF; D gene: -; clone size: -; J gene: TRBJ2-5; V gene: TRBV29-1; CDR3 length: 14
CDR3 DNA: TGTGCCAGCAGTGTGTTGCTAGACGGAGAGCAGTACTTC; CDR3 protein: CASSVLLDGEQYF; D gene: -; clone size: many; J gene: TRBJ2-7; V gene: TRBV6-1; CDR3 length: 13
CDR3 DNA: TGCGCCAGCAGCCAAGCCGCTAGCCACACCGGGGAGCTGTTTTTT; CDR3 protein: CASSQAASHTGELFF; D gene: -; clone size: many; J gene: TRBJ2-2; V gene: TRBV4-3; CDR3 length: 15
CDR3 DNA: TGTGCCAGCAGCTTAGACCAGGGCGGTTCACCCCTCCACTTT; CDR3 protein: CASSLDQGGSPLHF; D gene: -; clone size: many; J gene: TRBJ1-6; V gene: TRBV7-9; CDR3 length: 14
CDR3 DNA: TGTGCCAGCAGTTCTAGGTTCGGCAATGAGCAGTTCTTC; CDR3 protein: CASSSRFGNEQFF; D gene: -; clone size: few; J gene: TRBJ2-1; V gene: TRBV5-6; CDR3 length: 13
CDR3 DNA: TGTGCCAGCTCAAACCCGGGACAGCCCTACTATGGCTACACCTTC; CDR3 protein: CASSNPGQPYYGYTF; D gene: TRBD1; clone size: -; J gene: TRBJ1-2; V gene: TRBV18; CDR3 length: 15
CDR3 DNA: TGTGCCAGCAGTTCACAGGGGGCGTCCTACGAGCAGTACTTC; CDR3 protein: CASSSQGASYEQYF; D gene: TRBD1; clone size: many; J gene: TRBJ2-7; V gene: TRBV12-3/TRBV12-4; CDR3 length: 14
CDR3 DNA: TGTGCCAGCAGCCCCGCGGGACTAGCGGGGGATACGCAGTATTTT; CDR3 protein: CASSPAGLAGDTQYF; D gene: TRBD2; clone size: few; J gene: TRBJ2-3; V gene: TRBV6-2/TRBV6-3; CDR3 length: 15
CDR3 DNA: TGTGCCAGCAGCCCGCCGGGCCATAGGTGGGAGCAGTACTTC; CDR3 protein: CASSPPGHRWEQYF; D gene: -; clone size: many; J gene: TRBJ2-7; V gene: TRBV3-1; CDR3 length: 14
CDR3 DNA: TGCAGTGCTCATCAAGCAGAAGCGGGAGGTGTCGATACGCAGTATTTT; CDR3 protein: CSAHQAEAGGVDTQYF; D gene: TRBD2; clone size: many; J gene: TRBJ2-3; V gene: TRBV20-1; CDR3 length: 16
CDR3 DNA: TGTGCCAGCATTCCCGGGACTAGCGTGGAGACCCAGTACTTC; CDR3 protein: CASIPGTSVETQYF; D gene: TRBD2; clone size: -; J gene: TRBJ2-5; V gene: TRBV6-2/TRBV6-3; CDR3 length: 14
CDR3 DNA: TGTGCCAGCACCCGATTCGATGAGCAGTTCTTC; CDR3 protein: CASTRFDEQFF; D gene: -; clone size: many; J gene: TRBJ2-1; V gene: TRBV7-2; CDR3 length: 11
CDR3 DNA: TGCAGTGCTGACCCCGGCGGGAATTCACCCCTCCACTTT; CDR3 protein: CSADPGGNSPLHF; D gene: -; clone size: many; J gene: TRBJ1-6; V gene: TRBV20-1; CDR3 length: 13
CDR3 DNA: TGTGCCAGCAGCTTTGGGGAAAGCTCCTACAATGAGCAGTTCTTC; CDR3 protein: CASSFGESSYNEQFF; D gene: -; clone size: many; J gene: TRBJ2-1; V gene: TRBV7-9; CDR3 length: 15
CDR3 DNA: TGTGCCAGCAGTCTAACACGATCCACCGGGGAGCTGTTTTTT; CDR3 protein: CASSLTRSTGELFF; D gene: -; clone size: many; J gene: TRBJ2-2; V gene: TRBV12-3/TRBV12-4; CDR3 length: 14
CDR3 DNA: TGCAGCGTTTTAAAAGACAGAGCCCCCTACGAGCAGTACTTC; CDR3 protein: CSVLKDRAPYEQYF; D gene: -; clone size: -; J gene: TRBJ2-7; V gene: TRBV29-1; CDR3 length: 14
CDR3 DNA: TGTGCCAGCAGCCAAACTAGAGGACAGGGGACCTACGAGCAGTACTTC; CDR3 protein: CASSQTRGQGTYEQYF; D gene: TRBD1; clone size: many; J gene: TRBJ2-7; V gene: TRBV7-8; CDR3 length: 16
CDR3 DNA: TGTGCCACCAGTGACCAGACAGGGCGCTCCTACAATGAGCAGTTCTTC; CDR3 protein: CATSDQTGRSYNEQFF; D gene: TRBD1; clone size: once; J gene: TRBJ2-1; V gene: TRBV24-1; CDR3 length: 16
CDR3 DNA: TGTGCCAGCAGCGTAGGCAGGACAGGGGGCGGGAGTGGCGACAATGAGCAGTTCTTC; CDR3 protein: CASSVGRTGGGSGDNEQFF; D gene: TRBD1; clone size: -; J gene: TRBJ2-1; V gene: TRBV9; CDR3 length: 19
CDR3 DNA: TGTGCCAGCAGCCGTACAGGGGGCGAAGGAAACACCATATATTTT; CDR3 protein: CASSRTGGEGNTIYF; D gene: TRBD1; clone size: few; J gene: TRBJ1-3; V gene: TRBV7-8; CDR3 length: 15
CDR3 DNA: TGCAGTGCTAGTGGTACAGGGAATACCTACGAGCAGTACTTC; CDR3 protein: CSASGTGNTYEQYF; D gene: -; clone size: many; J gene: TRBJ2-7; V gene: TRBV20-1; CDR3 length: 14
CDR3 DNA: TGTGCCAGCAGCTTGAAGAGGGTGAACACTGAAGCTTTCTTT; CDR3 protein: CASSLKRVNTEAFF; D gene: -; clone size: few; J gene: TRBJ1-1; V gene: TRBV5-6; CDR3 length: 14
CDR3 DNA: TGTGCCAGCAGCTACAGCCGCCAGGGCAACTACAATGAGCAGTTCTTC; CDR3 protein: CASSYSRQGNYNEQFF; D gene: -; clone size: many; J gene: TRBJ2-1; V gene: TRBV7-2; CDR3 length: 16
CDR3 DNA: TGCGCCAGCAGCCAAGTGATGGGACTAGCGGGATCCACAGATACGCAGTATTTT; CDR3 protein: CASSQVMGLAGSTDTQYF; D gene: TRBD2; clone size: few; J gene: TRBJ2-3; V gene: TRBV4-3; CDR3 length: 18
CDR3 DNA: TGTGCCAGCAGTATAACTAGCGGGAAGGTCAATGAGCAGTTCTTC; CDR3 protein: CASSITSGKVNEQFF; D gene: TRBD2; clone size: many; J gene: TRBJ2-1; V gene: TRBV27; CDR3 length: 15
CDR3 DNA: TGTGCCATCAGTGAGTCGACTGGGACAGACGAACAGCCCCAGCATTTT; CDR3 protein: CAISESTGTDEQPQHF; D gene: TRBD1; clone size: many; J gene: TRBJ1-5; V gene: TRBV10-3; CDR3 length: 16
CDR3 DNA: TGTGCCAGCAGCTTAGGGGCGAGGGCCAAAAACATTCAGTACTTC; CDR3 protein: CASSLGARAKNIQYF; D gene: -; clone size: -; J gene: TRBJ2-4; V gene: TRBV7-2; CDR3 length: 15
CDR3 DNA: TGTGCCAGCAGCTCGGACAGGACCAACACCGGGGAGCTGTTTTTT; CDR3 protein: CASSSDRTNTGELFF; D gene: TRBD1; clone size: -; J gene: TRBJ2-2; V gene: TRBV7-9; CDR3 length: 15
CDR3 DNA: TGTGCCAGCAGCTCATCCGGGGCCGGTAATGAAAAACTGTTTTTT; CDR3 protein: CASSSSGAGNEKLFF; D gene: -; clone size: -; J gene: TRBJ1-4; V gene: TRBV5-5; CDR3 length: 15
CDR3 DNA: TGCAGTGCTAGAGGGGGAACTAGCGGGACCCCAGATACGCAGTATTTT; CDR3 protein: CSARGGTSGTPDTQYF; D gene: TRBD2; clone size: -; J gene: TRBJ2-3; V gene: TRBV20-1; CDR3 length: 16
CDR3 DNA: TGTGCCAGTAGTAGAACTACCGGGACTAGGGAAGAGACCCAGTACTTC; CDR3 protein: CASSRTTGTREETQYF; D gene: TRBD2; clone size: -; J gene: TRBJ2-5; V gene: TRBV19; CDR3 length: 16
CDR3 DNA: TGTGCCAGCAGTAGGACTAGCAATCCCTACGAGCAGTACTTC; CDR3 protein: CASSRTSNPYEQYF; D gene: TRBD2; clone size: few; J gene: TRBJ2-7; V gene: TRBV12-3/TRBV12-4; CDR3 length: 14
CDR3 DNA: TGTGCCAGCAGTTTCGCCAGGGGAGATACGCAGTATTTT; CDR3 protein: CASSFARGDTQYF; D gene: -; clone size: many; J gene: TRBJ2-3; V gene: TRBV6-2/TRBV6-3; CDR3 length: 13
CDR3 DNA: TGTGCCATCAGAACTAGCGGGAGTTTGTACGAGCAGTACTTC; CDR3 protein: CAIRTSGSLYEQYF; D gene: TRBD2; clone size: few; J gene: TRBJ2-7; V gene: TRBV10-3; CDR3 length: 14
CDR3 DNA: TGTGCCAGCAGCTTACTTGGTAACGGGGAGCTGTTTTTT; CDR3 protein: CASSLLGNGELFF; D gene: -; clone size: few; J gene: TRBJ2-2; V gene: TRBV7-2; CDR3 length: 13
CDR3 DNA: TGCAGTGCGCGGTATACGTATGGGGAGACCCAGTACTTC; CDR3 protein: CSARYTYGETQYF; D gene: -; clone size: -; J gene: TRBJ2-5; V gene: TRBV20-1; CDR3 length: 13
CDR3 DNA: TGTGCCAGCAGCCCCGGGACCACAGATACGCAGTATTTT; CDR3 protein: CASSPGTTDTQYF; D gene: -; clone size: many; J gene: TRBJ2-3; V gene: TRBV3-1; CDR3 length: 13